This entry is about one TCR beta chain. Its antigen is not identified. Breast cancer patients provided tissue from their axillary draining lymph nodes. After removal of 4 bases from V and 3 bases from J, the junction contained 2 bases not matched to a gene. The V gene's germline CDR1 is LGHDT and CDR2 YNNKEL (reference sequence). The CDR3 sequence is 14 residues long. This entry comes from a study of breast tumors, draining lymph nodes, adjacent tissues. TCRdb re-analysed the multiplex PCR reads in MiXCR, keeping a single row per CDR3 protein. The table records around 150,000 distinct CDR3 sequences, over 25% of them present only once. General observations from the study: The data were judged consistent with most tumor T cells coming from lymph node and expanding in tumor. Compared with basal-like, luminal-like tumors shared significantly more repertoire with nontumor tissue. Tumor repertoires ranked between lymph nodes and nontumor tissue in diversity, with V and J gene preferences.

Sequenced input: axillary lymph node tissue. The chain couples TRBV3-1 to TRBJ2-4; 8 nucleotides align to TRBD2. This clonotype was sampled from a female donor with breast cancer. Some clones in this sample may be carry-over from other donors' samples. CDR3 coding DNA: TGTGCCAGCAGCCCCGGGGGGGACAAAAACATTCAGTACTTC. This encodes CASSPGGDKNIQYF.